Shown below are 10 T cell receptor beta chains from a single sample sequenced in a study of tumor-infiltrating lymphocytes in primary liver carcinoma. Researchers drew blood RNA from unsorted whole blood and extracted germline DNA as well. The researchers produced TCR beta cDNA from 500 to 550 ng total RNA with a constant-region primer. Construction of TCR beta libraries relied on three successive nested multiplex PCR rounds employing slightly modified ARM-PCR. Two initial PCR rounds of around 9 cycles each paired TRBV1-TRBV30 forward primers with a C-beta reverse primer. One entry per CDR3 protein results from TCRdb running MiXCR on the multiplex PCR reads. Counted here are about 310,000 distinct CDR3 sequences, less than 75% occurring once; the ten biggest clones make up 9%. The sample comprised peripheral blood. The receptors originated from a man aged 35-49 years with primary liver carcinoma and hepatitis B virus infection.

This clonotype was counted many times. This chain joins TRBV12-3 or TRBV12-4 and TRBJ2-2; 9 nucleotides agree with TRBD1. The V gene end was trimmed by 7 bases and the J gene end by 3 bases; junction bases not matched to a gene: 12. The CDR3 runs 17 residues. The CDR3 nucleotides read TGTGCCAGCACCCCGACCGACAGGGGGAGCGACACCGGGGAGCTGTTTTTT. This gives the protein CASTPTDRGSDTGELFF.

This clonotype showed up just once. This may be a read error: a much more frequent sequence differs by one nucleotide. The CDR3 nucleotides are TGTGCCATCAGTGAGTCGAGGGAGGGACCGAGCACAGATACGCAGTATTTT. Its translation is CAISESREGPSTDTQYF. The gene calls are TRBV10-3 and TRBJ2-3; TRBD2 matches 7 bases. The CDR3 is 17 amino acids. Germline V gene lookup returns CDR1 ENHRY and CDR2 SYGVKD. V was clipped by 0 bases and J by 0 bases; unmatched bases: 6.

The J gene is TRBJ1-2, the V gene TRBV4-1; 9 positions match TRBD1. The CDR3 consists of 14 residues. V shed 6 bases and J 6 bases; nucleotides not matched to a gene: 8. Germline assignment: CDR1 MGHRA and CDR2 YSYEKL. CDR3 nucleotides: TGCGCCAGCAGTCCGGACAGGGGCAGCCATGGCTACACCTTC. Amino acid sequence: CASSPDRGSHGYTF.

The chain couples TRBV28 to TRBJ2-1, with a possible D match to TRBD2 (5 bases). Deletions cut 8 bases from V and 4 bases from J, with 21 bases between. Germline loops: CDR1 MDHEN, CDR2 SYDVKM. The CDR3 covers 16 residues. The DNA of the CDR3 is TGTGCCAGCGGTCACCGAAGCGGATACCGATACAATGAGCAGTTCTTC. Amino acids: CASGHRSGYRYNEQFF.

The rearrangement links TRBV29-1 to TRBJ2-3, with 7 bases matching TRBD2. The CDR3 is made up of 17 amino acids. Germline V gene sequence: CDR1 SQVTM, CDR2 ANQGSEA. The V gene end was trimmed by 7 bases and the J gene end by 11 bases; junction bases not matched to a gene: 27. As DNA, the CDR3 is TGCAGCGCCCCGACAGCGGGATCCCAAGAGTTGTCGGCTATGCAGTATTTT. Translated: CSAPTAGSQELSAMQYF.

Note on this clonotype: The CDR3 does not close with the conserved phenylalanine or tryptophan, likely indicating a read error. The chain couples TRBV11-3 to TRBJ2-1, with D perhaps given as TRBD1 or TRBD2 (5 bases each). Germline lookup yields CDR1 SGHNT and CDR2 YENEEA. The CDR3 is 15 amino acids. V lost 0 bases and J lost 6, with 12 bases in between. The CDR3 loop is CASSLEGDPCNEQFL. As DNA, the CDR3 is TGTGCCAGCAGCTTAGAAGGGGACCCCTGCAATGAGCAGTTCCTC.

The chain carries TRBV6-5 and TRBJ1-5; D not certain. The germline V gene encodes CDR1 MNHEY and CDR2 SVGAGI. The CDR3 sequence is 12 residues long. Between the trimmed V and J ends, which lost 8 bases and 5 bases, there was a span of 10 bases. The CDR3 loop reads CASGGVDQPQHF. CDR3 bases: TGTGCCAGCGGTGGAGTCGATCAGCCCCAGCATTTT.

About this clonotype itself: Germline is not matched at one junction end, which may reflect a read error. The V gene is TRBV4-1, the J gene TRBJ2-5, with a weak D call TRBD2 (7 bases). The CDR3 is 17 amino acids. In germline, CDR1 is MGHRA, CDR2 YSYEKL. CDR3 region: CTSSQDFEGLGGETQYF. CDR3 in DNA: TGCACCAGCAGCCAAGATTTTGAAGGACTAGGGGGGGAGACCCAGTACTTC.

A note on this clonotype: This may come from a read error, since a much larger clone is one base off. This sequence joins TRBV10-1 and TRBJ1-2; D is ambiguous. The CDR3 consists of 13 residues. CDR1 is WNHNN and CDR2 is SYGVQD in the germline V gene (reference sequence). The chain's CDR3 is CASSESMAGGYAF. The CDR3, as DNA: TGCGCCAGCAGTGAATCCATGGCTGGTGGCTACGCCTTC.

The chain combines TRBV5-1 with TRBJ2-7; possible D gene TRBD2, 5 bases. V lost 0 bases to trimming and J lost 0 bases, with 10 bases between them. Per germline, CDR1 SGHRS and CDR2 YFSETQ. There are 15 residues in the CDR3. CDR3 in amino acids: CASSLGTSLSYEQYF. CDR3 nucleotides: TGCGCCAGCAGCTTGGGTACTAGTCTCTCCTACGAGCAGTACTTC.